This T cell receptor (beta chain) was documented in a study of spatial heterogeneity in lung cancer. About the research overall: Raw reads contained each unique TCR and UMI combination more than ten times on average.

In its sample, this clonotype was seen a few times. This CDR3 has 15 residues. Trimming removed 5 bases from V and 2 bases from J; junction bases left unmatched: 6. CDR1 and CDR2 from the germline V gene are SGHTA and FQGNSA. Each TCR cDNA molecule bore a unique molecular identifier. TCRdb reprocessed the 5' RACE reads with MiXCR, giving one entry per CDR3 protein. This table holds about 80,000 distinct CDR3 sequences, more than 15% found once. Time point noted: sample taken at primary tumor resection. Unsorted whole RNA samples from tumor, nontumor lung or frozen PBMC were sequenced. The rearrangement links TRBV7-2 to TRBJ1-2; 9 positions agree with TRBD1. The clonotype originates from a male donor with early-stage non-small cell lung cancer. Sequenced here: PBMCs, sampled at surgery. CDR3 sequence (DNA): TGTGCCAGCAGCCCCGGACAGGGGCTGAACTATGGCTACACCTTC. Protein sequence: CASSPGQGLNYGYTF.